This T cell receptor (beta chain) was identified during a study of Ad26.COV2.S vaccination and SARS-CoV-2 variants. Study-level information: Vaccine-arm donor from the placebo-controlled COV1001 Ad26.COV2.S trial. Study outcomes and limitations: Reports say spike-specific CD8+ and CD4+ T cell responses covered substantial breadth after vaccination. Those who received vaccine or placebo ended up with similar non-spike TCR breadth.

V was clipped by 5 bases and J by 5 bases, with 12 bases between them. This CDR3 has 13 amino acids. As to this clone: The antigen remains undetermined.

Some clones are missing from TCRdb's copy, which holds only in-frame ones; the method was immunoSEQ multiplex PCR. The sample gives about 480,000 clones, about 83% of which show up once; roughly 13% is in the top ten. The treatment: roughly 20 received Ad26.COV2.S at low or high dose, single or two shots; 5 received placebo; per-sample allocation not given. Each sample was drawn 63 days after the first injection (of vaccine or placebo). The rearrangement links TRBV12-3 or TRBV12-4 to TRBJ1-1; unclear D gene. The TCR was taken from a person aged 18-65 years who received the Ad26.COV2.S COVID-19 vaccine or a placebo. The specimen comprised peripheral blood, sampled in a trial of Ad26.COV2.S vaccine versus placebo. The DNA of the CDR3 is TGTGCCAGCAGTCCCCTCATTGGAACTGAAGCTTTCTTT. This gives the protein CASSPLIGTEAFF.